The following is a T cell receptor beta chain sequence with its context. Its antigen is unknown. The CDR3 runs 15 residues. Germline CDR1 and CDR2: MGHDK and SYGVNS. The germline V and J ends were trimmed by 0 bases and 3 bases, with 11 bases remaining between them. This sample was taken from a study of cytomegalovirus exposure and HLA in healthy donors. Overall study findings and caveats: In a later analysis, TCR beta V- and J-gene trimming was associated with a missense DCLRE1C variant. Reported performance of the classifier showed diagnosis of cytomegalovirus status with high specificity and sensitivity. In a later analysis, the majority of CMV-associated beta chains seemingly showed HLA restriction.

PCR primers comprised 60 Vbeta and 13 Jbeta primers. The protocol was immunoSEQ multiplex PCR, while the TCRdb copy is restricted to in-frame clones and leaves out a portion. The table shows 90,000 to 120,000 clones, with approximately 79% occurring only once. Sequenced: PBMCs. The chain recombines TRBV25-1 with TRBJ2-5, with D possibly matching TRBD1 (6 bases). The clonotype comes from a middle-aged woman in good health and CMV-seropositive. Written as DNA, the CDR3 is TGTGCCAGCAGTGAATATGGGGGCGCGGAAGAGACCCAGTACTTC. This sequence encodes CASSEYGGAEETQYF.